A single sample is the source of the 23 T cell receptor beta chains below, sequenced in a study of blood T cell repertoires in COVID-19. The protocol was immunoSEQ multiplex PCR, while the TCRdb copy is restricted to in-frame clones and leaves out a portion. The sample consists of 250,000 or so clones, around 91% of them appearing once. The sequencing input was peripheral blood. The receptor source for this set is a woman in her sixties or seventies with COVID-19, enrolled during active disease.

The rearrangement links TRBV4-1 to TRBJ2-2; tentative D call: TRBD2 (5 bases). CDR3 length: 19 amino acids. The V gene lost 1 base and the J gene lost 6 bases, with 24 bases spanning the gap. Germline lookup yields CDR1 MGHRA and CDR2 YSYEKL. The CDR3 loop reads CASSQGRPTGPRGAGELFF. CDR3 sequence (DNA): TGCGCCAGCAGCCAAGGAAGACCCACCGGGCCCCGGGGTGCCGGGGAGCTGTTTTTT.

The count of this clone is one. The rearrangement links TRBV7-9 to TRBJ1-1; 8 nucleotides line up with TRBD1. Germline V gene lookup returns CDR1 SEHNR and CDR2 FQNEAQ (reference sequence). This CDR3 region has 13 residues. J gave up 6 bases and V 5 bases, and 5 bases lay outside the gene matches. The CDR3: CASSARTGPEAFF. In DNA, the CDR3 is TGTGCCAGCAGCGCTCGGACAGGGCCTGAAGCTTTCTTT.

The CDR3 DNA reads TGCGCCAGCAGTAGGACAGGGACCTCCGAGCAGTACTTC. Amino acid sequence: CASSRTGTSEQYF. The chain links TRBV4-1 to TRBJ2-7; 8 positions agree with TRBD1. CDR1 and CDR2 from the germline V gene are MGHRA and YSYEKL. The J segment lost 6 bases and the V segment lost 6 bases, leaving 7 bases of the junction unmatched. The CDR3 contains 13 residues.

This rearrangement joins TRBV29-1 to TRBJ1-1; D is uncertain. The germline V and J ends were trimmed by 1 base and 0 bases, with 6 bases remaining between them. The CDR3 is 13 residues long. Looked up from germline, CDR1 is SQVTM and CDR2 is ANQGSEA. CDR3 residues: CSVEARLNTEAFF. DNA of the CDR3: TGCAGCGTTGAAGCCAGGCTGAACACTGAAGCTTTCTTT. The whole variable domain, remainder taken from reference TRBV29-1 and TRBJ1-1, is SAVISQKPSRDICQRGTSLTIQCQVDSQVTMMFWYRQQPGQSLTLIATANQGSEATYESGFVIDKFPISRPNLTFSTLTVSNMSPEDSSIYLCSVEARLNTEAFFGQGTRLTVV.

V usage is TRBV30 and J usage is TRBJ2-3; D is possibly TRBD1 (6 bases). The CDR3 runs 14 residues. CDR1 is GTSNPN, CDR2 SVGIG, per germline (reference sequence). V dropped 6 bases and J dropped 7 bases, with 20 bases sitting between them. In DNA, the CDR3 is TGTGCCTGTACCAGGGGACCTGGAGGAAATACGCAGTATTTT. It codes for CACTRGPGGNTQYF.

The V call is TRBV3-1 (or the pseudogene TRBV3-2), the J call TRBJ2-5, with a tentative D call TRBD1 (6 bases). Germline CDR1 and CDR2: LGHDT and YNNKEL (reference sequence). Trimming shortened V by 4 bases and J by 5 bases, and 14 bases separated the two germline ends. The CDR3 consists of 14 residues. The CDR3 DNA reads as TGTGCCAGCAGCCCGGCAGGGGCGGTGGAGACCCAGTACTTC. Translated, it gives CASSPAGAVETQYF.

The gene calls are TRBV6-4 and TRBJ1-2, with TRBD1 identical over 7 bases. V was pared by 6 bases and J by 7 bases, with 11 bases of the junction left unmatched. Per germline, CDR1 MRHNA and CDR2 SNTAGT. The CDR3 has 14 residues. DNA for the CDR3: TGTGCCAGCAGACAGACAGGGTTAGTCTCTGGCTACACCTTC. Translation gives CASRQTGLVSGYTF.

This chain joins TRBV18 and TRBJ2-7; no clear D. The germline gives CDR1 KGHSH, CDR2 LQKENI. The CDR3 has 13 residues. Trimming shortened V by 3 bases and J by 3 bases, and 9 bases separated the two germline ends. The CDR3 spells CASSPGDNYEQYF. The CDR3 DNA reads TGTGCCAGCTCACCTGGCGACAACTACGAGCAGTACTTC.

The rearrangement joins TRBV19 to TRBJ1-2; D might be TRBD1 (5 bases). Trimming shortened V by 6 bases and J by 3 bases, and 11 bases separated the two germline ends. CDR1 is LNHDA and CDR2 is SQIVND in the germline V gene (reference sequence). The CDR3 extends over 13 amino acids. The CDR3 sequence is CASSRQNHYGYTF. The CDR3 nucleotides are TGTGCCAGTAGCAGACAGAACCACTATGGCTACACCTTC.

Regarding this clone: The same CDR3 can be traced to other DNA sequences in this sample. The rearrangement links TRBV7-2 to TRBJ1-2; a possible D gene is TRBD1 (6 bases). The V gene's germline CDR1 is SGHTA and CDR2 FQGNSA. The CDR3 is 12 amino acids. The V gene lost 1 base and the J gene lost 8 bases, with 8 bases spanning the gap. The CDR3 DNA follows: TGTGCCAGCAGCTTAGGTACAGGGGGCTACACCTTC. This sequence encodes CASSLGTGGYTF.

The rearrangement joins TRBV3-1 (or the pseudogene TRBV3-2) to TRBJ1-2; maybe TRBD1 (6 bases). V lost 4 bases to trimming and J lost 0 bases, with 21 bases between them. Per germline, CDR1 LGHDT and CDR2 YNNKEL (reference sequence). The CDR3 runs 18 residues. This chain's CDR3 is CASSRVTDRHATNYGYTF. CDR3 DNA: TGTGCCAGCAGCCGTGTAACAGACAGGCACGCCACTAACTATGGCTACACCTTC.

The chain couples TRBV7-2 to TRBJ1-1, with 12 positions matching TRBD1. The CDR3 covers 14 residues. Per germline, CDR1 SGHTA and CDR2 FQGNSA. After removal of 0 bases from V and 10 bases from J, the junction contained 3 bases not matched to a gene. CDR3 sequence: CASSLAPGQGAAFF. Here the CDR3 DNA reads TGTGCCAGCAGCTTAGCGCCGGGACAGGGGGCAGCTTTCTTT.

The chain couples TRBV7-9 to TRBJ2-2; D perhaps matches TRBD1 (6 bases). The CDR3 has 15 residues. Germline V lookup: CDR1 SEHNR, CDR2 FQNEAQ (reference sequence). V shed 2 bases and J shed 4 bases, with 11 bases lying between them. The CDR3 DNA reads TGTGCCAGCAGCTTATCGCCACAGGGCACCGGGGAGCTGTTTTTT. Residues: CASSLSPQGTGELFF.

The chain uses TRBV5-6 and TRBJ1-5; D may be TRBD1 (5 bases). V lost 3 bases and J 3 bases, leaving 10 bases between the germline ends. The germline V gene has CDR1 SGHDT and CDR2 YYEEEE. The length of the CDR3 is 14 residues. The CDR3: CASSSQGLNQPQHF. Written as DNA, the CDR3 is TGTGCCAGCAGCTCTCAGGGCCTCAATCAGCCCCAGCATTTT.

In regard to this clone: An end of the junction differs from the germline gene, which may be a read error. The genes are TRBV29-1 and TRBJ1-1; TRBD1 matches 8 bases. Germline V gene data show CDR1 as SQVTM and CDR2 as ANQGSEA. The CDR3 has 15 residues. CDR3 coding DNA: TGCAGCGTCGAAGGACAGGGTGGTGGGTACACTGAAGCTTTCTTT. The encoded protein is CSVEGQGGGYTEAFF.

This chain joins TRBV6-5 and TRBJ1-5, with unresolved D. This CDR3 region has 14 residues. CDR1 and CDR2 (germline): MNHEY, SVGAGI. V gave up 4 bases and J gave up 4 bases, with 11 bases separating them. This chain's CDR3 is CASSSALANQPQHF. The DNA for the CDR3 is TGTGCCAGCAGTTCAGCCTTAGCGAATCAGCCCCAGCATTTT.

The V call is TRBV12-5, the J call TRBJ1-2, with 7 bases aligning to TRBD1. The length of the CDR3 is 14 residues. Germline V CDR1 and CDR2: LGHNT, FRNRAP. J gave up 6 bases and V 1 base, and 5 bases lay outside the gene matches. The CDR3 here is CASGLDRGRHGYTF. The CDR3 nucleotides are TGTGCTAGTGGTTTGGACAGGGGACGGCATGGCTACACCTTC.

The chain uses TRBV2 and TRBJ1-3; 10 nucleotides line up with TRBD1. Germline V lookup: CDR1 SNHLY, CDR2 FYNNEI. J lost 2 bases, V lost 1 base, and 5 bases had no gene match. The CDR3 is made up of 17 amino acids. CDR3 DNA sequence: TGTGCCAGCAGTGAAGGTGGACAGGGGGTCCCTGGAAACACCATATATTTT. Residues: CASSEGGQGVPGNTIYF.

On this clone: Relative to the germline gene, one junction end is altered; a read error may explain this. The V and J genes are TRBV7-9 and TRBJ1-1; D is perhaps TRBD1 (6 bases). CDR1 is SEHNR and CDR2 is FQNEAQ in the germline V gene (reference sequence). CDR3 size: 13 residues. The CDR3 protein is CASSPVGLGGGRF. Here the CDR3 DNA reads TGTGCCAGCAGCCCGGTGGGCCTGGGAGGGGGTCGCTTT.

V is TRBV9 and J is TRBJ1-2; a weak D match, TRBD1 (5 bases). CDR3 length: 13 amino acids. The V gene lost 0 bases and the J gene lost 6 bases, with 9 bases spanning the gap. Germline-derived CDR1 and CDR2 are SGDLS and YYNGEE. The CDR3 DNA follows: TGTGCCAGCAGCGTAGTAGTAGGGGATGGCTACACCTTC. This gives the protein CASSVVVGDGYTF.

This chain links TRBV19 with TRBJ2-5, with 9 bases identical to TRBD1. The CDR3 spans 15 residues. In germline, CDR1 is LNHDA, CDR2 SQIVND (reference sequence). Germline trimming cut 6 bases from V and 2 bases from J; bases unmatched to any gene: 7. Here the CDR3 reads CASSPGTGRQETQYF. CDR3 sequence (DNA): TGTGCCAGTAGCCCCGGGACAGGGAGACAAGAGACCCAGTACTTC.

This clone has more than one count but fewer than ten. The chain carries TRBV6-4 and TRBJ1-2; D remains ambiguous. The germline gives CDR1 MRHNA, CDR2 SNTAGT. The CDR3 consists of 14 residues. Trimming removed 2 bases at V and 4 bases at J, with 11 bases between. The CDR3 DNA reads as TGTGCCAGCAGTGACGGCTTAGGGAGCTATGGCTACACCTTC. Translated, it gives CASSDGLGSYGYTF.

The V call is TRBV27, the J call TRBJ2-3; 8 bases fit TRBD1. The CDR3 spans 13 residues. V was pared by 11 bases and J by 5 bases, with 9 bases of the junction left unmatched. Germline V gene lookup returns CDR1 MNHEY and CDR2 SMNVEV (reference sequence). CDR3 sequence (DNA): TGTGCCGCAAGACAGGGGTTCGGAGATACGCAGTATTTT. It translates to CAARQGFGDTQYF.